This T cell receptor (beta chain) was sequenced during a study of CD8 T cells in Susac syndrome. The CDR3 has 14 amino acids. Trimming cost V 4 bases and J 0 bases, with 9 bases left between them. Germline V gives CDR1 LNHNV, CDR2 YYDKDF (reference sequence). With random hexamers, reverse transcription was performed on roughly 0.5 to 1 ug of RNA. TCRdb redid the calling of the immunoSEQ multiplex PCR reads with MiXCR, one entry per CDR3 protein. Here the sample spans around 270,000 distinct CDR3 sequences, around 89% being singletons. The chain couples TRBV15 to TRBJ1-2; possible D gene TRBD1, 5 bases. The TCR comes from a human donor with multiple sclerosis. Sequencing was performed on CD8+ T cells from PBMCs. CDR3 protein: CATSTWDPNYGYTF. The CDR3, as DNA: TGTGCCACCAGCACCTGGGACCCTAACTATGGCTACACCTTC.